These T cell receptor beta chains were read from a single sample in a study of PD-1 blockade in mismatch repair-deficient tumors. Sequencing used immunoSEQ multiplex PCR; TCRdb keeps in-frame clones, though not all of them. Of around 100,000 clones detected, 82% appear once; the ten largest clones hold approximately 6.7%. The material sequenced was peripheral blood, taken less than 37 weeks after starting pembrolizumab. Receptors originate from an adult with mismatch repair-deficient cancer. Both conserved end residues are trimmed from each CDR3.

j_gene | v_gene | CDR3aa
TRBJ2-7 | TRBV10-3 | AIMGTSGPYEQY
TRBJ2-3 | TRBV5-4 | ASSLGTSGRSDTQY
TRBJ2-1 | TRBV19 | ASSIVLWAGVDNEQF
TRBJ1-5 | TRBV4-1 | ASSQSQYNQPQH
TRBJ2-7 | TRBV25-1 | ASSERTGGFDEQY
TRBJ2-7 | TRBV4-1 | ASSQGNKDEQY
TRBJ2-3 | TRBV7-7 | ASSPPGETQY
TRBJ1-1 | TRBV7-3 | ASSIGGMNTEAF
TRBJ1-2 | TRBV7-8 | ASSTTGHGYT
TRBJ2-1 | TRBV29-1 | SVEAGLLNEQF
TRBJ1-5 | TRBV18 | ASSPRAGESNQPQH
TRBJ2-1 | TRBV30 | AWSAGGGPSSYNEQF
TRBJ2-7 | TRBV5-1 | ASSSGQGSYEQY
TRBJ2-7 | TRBV6-1 | ASWDGRGYEQY
TRBJ2-1 | TRBV5-1 | ASSPGGGWSSYNEQF
TRBJ2-7 | TRBV27 | ASQISPGGFEQY
TRBJ2-5 | TRBV4-2 | ASSQRLAGDETQY
TRBJ1-3 | TRBV20-1 | SAQPGNTIY